Presented here are 4 T cell receptor beta chains from one specimen sequenced in a study of OX40 agonist ivuxolimab in advanced cancers. Sequencing used immunoSEQ multiplex PCR; TCRdb keeps in-frame clones, though not all of them. The sample records about 140,000 clones, more than 85% being singletons. Sample: CD4+ or CD8+ T cells sorted from blood, taken in a trial of the OX40 agonist ivuxolimab. Source of these receptors: an adult with an advanced solid tumor such as melanoma, head and neck, liver or kidney cancer.

The chain links TRBV25-1 to TRBJ1-3; a weak D match, TRBD1 (5 bases). V gave up 0 bases and J gave up 4 bases, with 16 bases separating them. The germline V gene has CDR1 MGHDK and CDR2 SYGVNS. The CDR3 runs 17 residues. The CDR3 reads CASSEYEGRPEGNTIYF. The CDR3 DNA sequence: TGTGCCAGCAGTGAATATGAGGGACGCCCGGAGGGAAACACCATATATTTT.

In DNA, the CDR3 is TGTGCCAGCAGCTTATTTCGTTATCAGCCCCAGCATTTT. It codes for CASSLFRYQPQHF. This rearrangement joins TRBV11-2 to TRBJ1-5; D unclear. This CDR3 spans 13 amino acids. From germline, CDR1 is SGHAT and CDR2 FQNNGV. V was clipped by 2 bases and J by 5 bases, with 7 bases between them. Variable domain in full (rest from reference TRBV11-2 and TRBJ1-5): EAGVAQSPRYKIIEKRQSVAFWCNPISGHATLYWYQQILGQGPKLLIQFQNNGVVDDSQLPKDRFSAERLKGVDSTLKIQPAKLEDSAVYLCASSLFRYQPQHFGDGTRLSIL.

DNA for the CDR3: TGCGCCAGCAGCTCGGTGGACGGCCTGTCGGAAAAACTGTTTTTT. Translation gives CASSSVDGLSEKLFF. The V and J genes are TRBV5-1 and TRBJ1-4; D is undetermined. V was shortened by 3 bases and J by 8 bases, with 17 bases between the two germline ends. The V gene's germline CDR1 is SGHRS and CDR2 YFSETQ. The CDR3 is 15 residues long.

The chain joins TRBV5-4 to TRBJ1-4; weak D call: TRBD1 (6 bases). V was shortened by 0 bases and J by 7 bases, with 10 bases between the two germline ends. There are 14 residues in the CDR3. CDR1 and CDR2 from the germline V gene are SGHNT and YYREEE (reference sequence). CDR3 sequence: CASSLGGAREKLFF. Here the CDR3 DNA reads TGTGCCAGCAGCTTGGGGGGGGCGCGTGAAAAACTGTTTTTT.